A single sample is the source of the 7 T cell receptor beta chains below, sequenced in a study of blood T cell repertoires in COVID-19. This table comes from immunoSEQ multiplex PCR, and its TCRdb copy is limited to in-frame clones, with some not included. There are around 190,000 clones in the sample; 88% occur only once, and less than 5.5% lies in the top ten. Sequencing was performed on peripheral blood. The receptor set was obtained from a human donor in a cohort sampled during active COVID-19.

The chain couples TRBV7-9 to TRBJ2-7; D might be TRBD1 (6 bases). The germline V and J ends were trimmed by 6 bases and 6 bases, with 12 bases remaining between them. The germline V gene encodes CDR1 SEHNR and CDR2 FQNEAQ (reference sequence). The CDR3 spans 12 residues. The CDR3 DNA is TGTGCCAGCAGAGACTCAGGGGTCGAGCAGTACTTC. Protein product: CASRDSGVEQYF. Complete variable domain (other parts from reference TRBV7-9 and TRBJ2-7): DTGVSQNPRHKITKRGQNVTFRCDPISEHNRLYWYRQTLGQGPEFLTYFQNEAQLEKSRLLSDRFSAERPKGSFSTLEIQRTEQGDSAMYLCASRDSGVEQYFGPGTRLTVT.

The V gene is TRBV5-1, the J gene TRBJ2-1, with 7 bases that match TRBD2. Per germline, CDR1 SGHRS and CDR2 YFSETQ. This CDR3 contains 15 residues. V gave up 1 base and J gave up 6 bases; unmatched junction bases: 7. CDR3: CASSLMGAGRNEQFF. The CDR3, as DNA: TGCGCCAGCAGCTTGATGGGAGCGGGGCGCAATGAGCAGTTCTTC.

This clone was observed once. The chain recombines TRBV7-9 with TRBJ2-7, with TRBD1 matching over 9 bases. V shed 5 bases and J 7 bases; nucleotides not matched to a gene: 3. Germline CDR1 is SEHNR and CDR2 is FQNEAQ (reference sequence). This CDR3 contains 12 residues. CDR3 nucleotides: TGTGCCAGCAGCCCCGGGACAGGGGAGCAGTACTTC. Translated, it gives CASSPGTGEQYF.

The rearrangement uses TRBV5-5 and TRBJ2-7; 13 nucleotides match TRBD2. V shed 4 bases and J 3 bases; nucleotides not matched to a gene: 4. This CDR3 is built from 15 residues. CDR1 and CDR2 from the germline V gene are SGHKS and YYEKEE (reference sequence). The CDR3 nucleotides read TGTGCCAGCAGCCGGACTAGCGGGAGTGGCTACGAGCAGTACTTC. Its protein product is CASSRTSGSGYEQYF.

The gene calls are TRBV30 and TRBJ2-5, with 11 bases aligning to TRBD2. The CDR3 contains 16 residues. The J segment lost 5 bases and the V segment lost 2 bases, leaving 10 bases of the junction unmatched. Per germline, CDR1 GTSNPN and CDR2 SVGIG (reference sequence). The CDR3 spells CAWSFTSGGRRETQYF. CDR3 DNA sequence: TGTGCCTGGAGTTTCACTAGCGGGGGCCGCCGGGAGACCCAGTACTTC.

J is TRBJ2-7 and V is TRBV19; D is unresolved. The ends were cut back, 5 bases at V and 6 bases at J, with 17 bases in the middle. Germline loops: CDR1 LNHDA, CDR2 SQIVND (reference sequence). The CDR3 has 14 amino acids. CDR3 nucleotide sequence: TGTGCCAGTAGTCCATGGCCCCTCCCTTCCGAGCAGTACTTC. This codes for CASSPWPLPSEQYF. Together with reference TRBV19 and TRBJ2-7, the CDR3 gives the full variable domain: DGGITQSPKYLFRKEGQNVTLSCEQNLNHDAMYWYRQDPGQGLRLIYYSQIVNDFQKGDIAEGYSVSREKKESFPLTVTSAQKNPTAFYLCASSPWPLPSEQYFGPGTRLTVT.

The CDR3 reads CASSPQNQAEQYF. CDR3 coding DNA: TGTGCCAGCTCACCCCAGAATCAGGCCGAGCAGTACTTC. The chain employs TRBV18 and TRBJ2-7; D call uncertain. The CDR3 totals 13 residues. Between the trimmed V and J ends, which lost 3 bases and 6 bases, there was a span of 12 bases. The germline CDR1 and CDR2 sequences are KGHSH and LQKENI.